This T cell receptor beta chain was obtained from a study of cytomegalovirus exposure and HLA in healthy donors. About this clone: Its antigen is as yet unknown.

The PCR used 60 Vbeta and 13 Jbeta primers. Only in-frame clones appear in the TCRdb table, and some are missing; sequencing was by immunoSEQ multiplex PCR. Its table lists fewer than 85,000 clones. This CDR3 comprises 14 residues. Germline V gives CDR1 LNHDA, CDR2 SQIVND (reference sequence). V gave up 11 bases and J gave up 0 bases; unmatched junction bases: 6. Whole-study results and caveats: It was likely that a cluster of highly shared sequence variants was a sequencing artifact.

The source of this sequence is a woman aged 35 to 49 in good health and CMV-seropositive. The sample was PBMCs. This rearrangement joins TRBV19 to TRBJ2-2; TRBD1 matches 7 bases. DNA of the CDR3: TGTGCCGGCAGACAGGGCGCGAACACCGGGGAGCTGTTTTTT. Its protein is CAGRQGANTGELFF.